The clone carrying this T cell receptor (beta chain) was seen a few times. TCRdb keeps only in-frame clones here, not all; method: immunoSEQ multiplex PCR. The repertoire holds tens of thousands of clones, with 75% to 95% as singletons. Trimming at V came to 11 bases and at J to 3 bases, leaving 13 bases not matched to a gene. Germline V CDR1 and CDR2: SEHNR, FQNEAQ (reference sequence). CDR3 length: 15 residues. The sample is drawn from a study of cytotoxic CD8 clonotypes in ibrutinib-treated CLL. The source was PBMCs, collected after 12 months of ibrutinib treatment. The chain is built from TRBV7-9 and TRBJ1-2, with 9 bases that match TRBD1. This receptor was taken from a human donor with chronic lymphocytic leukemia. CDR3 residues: CAVSTWDRADYGYTF. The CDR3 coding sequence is TGTGCCGTGTCAACCTGGGACAGGGCGGACTATGGCTACACCTTC.